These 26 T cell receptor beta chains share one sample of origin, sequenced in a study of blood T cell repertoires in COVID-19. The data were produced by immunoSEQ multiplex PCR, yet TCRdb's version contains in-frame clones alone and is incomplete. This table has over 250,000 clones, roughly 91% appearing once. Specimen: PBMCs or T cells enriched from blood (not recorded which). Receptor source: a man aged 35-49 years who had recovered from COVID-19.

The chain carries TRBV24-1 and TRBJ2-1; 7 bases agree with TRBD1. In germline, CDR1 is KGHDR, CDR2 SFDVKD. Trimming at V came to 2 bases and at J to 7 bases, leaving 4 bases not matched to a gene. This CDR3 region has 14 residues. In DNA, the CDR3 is TGTGCCACCAGTGATTGGGACAGCACGAATGAGCAGTTCTTC. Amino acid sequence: CATSDWDSTNEQFF.

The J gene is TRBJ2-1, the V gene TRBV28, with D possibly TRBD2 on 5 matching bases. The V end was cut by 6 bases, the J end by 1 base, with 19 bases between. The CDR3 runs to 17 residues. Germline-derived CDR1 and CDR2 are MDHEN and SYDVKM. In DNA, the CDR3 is TGTGCCAGCAGACAGAGGGCAAGCCGGATATCCTACAATGAGCAGTTCTTC. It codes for CASRQRASRISYNEQFF.

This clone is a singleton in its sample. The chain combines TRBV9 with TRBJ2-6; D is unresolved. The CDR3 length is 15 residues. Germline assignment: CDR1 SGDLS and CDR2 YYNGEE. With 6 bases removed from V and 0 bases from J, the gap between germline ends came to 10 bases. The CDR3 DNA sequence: TGTGCCAGCAATCGCGAAACCTCTGGGGCCAACGTCCTGACTTTC. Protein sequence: CASNRETSGANVLTF. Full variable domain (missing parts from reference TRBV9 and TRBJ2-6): DSGVTQTPKHLITATGQRVTLRCSPRSGDLSVYWYQQSLDQGLQFLIQYYNGEERAKGNILERFSAQQFPDLHSELNLSSLELGDSALYFCASNRETSGANVLTFGAGSRLTVL.

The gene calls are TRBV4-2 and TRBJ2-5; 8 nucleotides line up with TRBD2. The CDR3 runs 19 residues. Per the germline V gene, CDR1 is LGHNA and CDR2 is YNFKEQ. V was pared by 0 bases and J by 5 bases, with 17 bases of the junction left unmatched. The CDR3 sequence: CASSQDRAGGATRLETQYF. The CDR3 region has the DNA TGTGCCAGCAGCCAAGATCGGGCCGGGGGGGCTACACGCCTGGAGACCCAGTACTTC.

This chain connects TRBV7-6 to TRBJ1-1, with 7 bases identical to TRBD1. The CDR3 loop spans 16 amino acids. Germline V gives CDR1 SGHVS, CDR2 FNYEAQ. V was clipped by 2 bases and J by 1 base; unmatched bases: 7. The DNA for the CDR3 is TGTGCCAGCAGCTTAAGGCAGGGACAGCGGAACACTGAAGCTTTCTTT. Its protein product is CASSLRQGQRNTEAFF.

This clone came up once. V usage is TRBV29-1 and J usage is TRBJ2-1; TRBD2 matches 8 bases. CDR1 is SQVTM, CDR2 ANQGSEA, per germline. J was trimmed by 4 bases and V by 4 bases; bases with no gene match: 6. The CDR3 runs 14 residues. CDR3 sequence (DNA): TGCAGCGTTGTCGGCGGGGGGTCTTACAATGAGCAGTTCTTC. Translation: CSVVGGGSYNEQFF.

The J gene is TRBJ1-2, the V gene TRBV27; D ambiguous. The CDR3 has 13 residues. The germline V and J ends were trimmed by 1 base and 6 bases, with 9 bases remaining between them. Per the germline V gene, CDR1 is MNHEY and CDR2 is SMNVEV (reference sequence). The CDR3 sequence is CASSLFAPDGYTF. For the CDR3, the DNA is TGTGCCAGCAGTTTATTTGCGCCTGATGGCTACACCTTC.

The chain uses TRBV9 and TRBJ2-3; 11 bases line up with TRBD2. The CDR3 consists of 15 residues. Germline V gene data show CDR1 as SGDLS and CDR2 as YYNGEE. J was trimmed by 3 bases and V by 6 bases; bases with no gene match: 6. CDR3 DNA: TGTGCCAGCAACCCGACTAGCGGGAATACAGATACGCAGTATTTT. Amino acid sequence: CASNPTSGNTDTQYF. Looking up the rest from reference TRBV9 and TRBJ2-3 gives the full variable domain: DSGVTQTPKHLITATGQRVTLRCSPRSGDLSVYWYQQSLDQGLQFLIQYYNGEERAKGNILERFSAQQFPDLHSELNLSSLELGDSALYFCASNPTSGNTDTQYFGPGTRLTVL.

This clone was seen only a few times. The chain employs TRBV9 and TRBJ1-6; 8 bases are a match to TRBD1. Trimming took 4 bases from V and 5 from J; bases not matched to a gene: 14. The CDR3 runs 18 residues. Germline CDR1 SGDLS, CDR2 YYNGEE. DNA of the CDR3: TGTGCCAGCAGCACCGGACAGGGCCCGGAAGACAATAATTCACCCCTCCACTTT. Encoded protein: CASSTGQGPEDNNSPLHF. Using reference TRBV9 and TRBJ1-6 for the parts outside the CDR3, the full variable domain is DSGVTQTPKHLITATGQRVTLRCSPRSGDLSVYWYQQSLDQGLQFLIQYYNGEERAKGNILERFSAQQFPDLHSELNLSSLELGDSALYFCASSTGQGPEDNNSPLHFGNGTRLTVT.

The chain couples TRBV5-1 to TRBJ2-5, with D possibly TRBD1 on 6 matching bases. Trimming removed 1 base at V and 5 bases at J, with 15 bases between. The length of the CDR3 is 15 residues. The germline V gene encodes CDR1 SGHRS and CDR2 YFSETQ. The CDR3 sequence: CASSLTGPFRETQYF. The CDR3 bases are TGCGCCAGCAGCTTGACAGGGCCCTTTCGGGAGACCCAGTACTTC.

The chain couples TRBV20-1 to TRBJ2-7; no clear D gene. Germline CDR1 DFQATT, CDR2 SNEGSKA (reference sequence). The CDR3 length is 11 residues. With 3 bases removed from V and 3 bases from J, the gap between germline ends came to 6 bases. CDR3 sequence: CSASAFYEQYF. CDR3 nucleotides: TGCAGTGCTAGTGCTTTCTACGAGCAGTACTTC.

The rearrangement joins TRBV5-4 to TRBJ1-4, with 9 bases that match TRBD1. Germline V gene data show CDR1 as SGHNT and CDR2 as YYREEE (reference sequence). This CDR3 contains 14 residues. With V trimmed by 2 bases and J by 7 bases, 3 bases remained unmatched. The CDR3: CASSLQGASEKLFF. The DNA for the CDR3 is TGTGCCAGCAGCTTACAGGGGGCGTCTGAAAAACTGTTTTTT.

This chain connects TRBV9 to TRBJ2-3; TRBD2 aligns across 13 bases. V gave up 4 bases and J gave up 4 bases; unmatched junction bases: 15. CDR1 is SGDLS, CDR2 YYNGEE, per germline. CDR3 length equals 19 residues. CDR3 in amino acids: CASSRLTSGRASGADTQYF. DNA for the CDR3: TGTGCCAGCAGCCGCTTAACTAGCGGGAGGGCCTCGGGGGCAGATACGCAGTATTTT.

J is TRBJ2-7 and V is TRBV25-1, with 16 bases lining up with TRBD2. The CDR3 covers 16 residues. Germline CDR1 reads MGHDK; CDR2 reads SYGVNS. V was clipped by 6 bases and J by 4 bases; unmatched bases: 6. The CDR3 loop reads CASRPGLAGGYYEQYF. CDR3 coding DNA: TGTGCCAGCAGACCGGGACTAGCGGGAGGGTATTACGAGCAGTACTTC.

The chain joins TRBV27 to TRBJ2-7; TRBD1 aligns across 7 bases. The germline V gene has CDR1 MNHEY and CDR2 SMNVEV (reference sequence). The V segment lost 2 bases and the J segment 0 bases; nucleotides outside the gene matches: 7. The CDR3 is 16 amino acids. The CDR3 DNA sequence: TGTGCCAGCAGTTTACAACAGGGGTCGGCCTCCTACGAGCAGTACTTC. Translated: CASSLQQGSASYEQYF.

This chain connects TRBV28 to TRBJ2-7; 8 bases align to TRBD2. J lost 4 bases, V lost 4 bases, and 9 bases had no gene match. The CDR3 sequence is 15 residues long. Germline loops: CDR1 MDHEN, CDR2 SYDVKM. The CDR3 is CASSSLRLARYEQYF. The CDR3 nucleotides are TGTGCCAGCAGTTCTCTTCGACTAGCGAGATACGAGCAGTACTTC.

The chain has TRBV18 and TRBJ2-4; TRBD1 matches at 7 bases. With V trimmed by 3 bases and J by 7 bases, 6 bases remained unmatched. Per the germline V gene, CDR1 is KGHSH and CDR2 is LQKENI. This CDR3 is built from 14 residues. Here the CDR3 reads CASSPRGPENIQYF. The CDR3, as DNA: TGTGCCAGCTCACCTAGGGGGCCAGAGAACATTCAGTACTTC.

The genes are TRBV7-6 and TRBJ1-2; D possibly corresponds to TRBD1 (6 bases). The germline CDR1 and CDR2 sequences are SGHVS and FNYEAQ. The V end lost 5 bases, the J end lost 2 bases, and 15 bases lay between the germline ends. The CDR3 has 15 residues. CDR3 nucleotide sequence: TGTGCCAGCAGCCCCCAACCAGGGACAAACTATGGCTACACCTTC. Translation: CASSPQPGTNYGYTF. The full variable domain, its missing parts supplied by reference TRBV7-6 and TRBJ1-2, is GAGVSQSPRYKVTKRGQDVALRCDPISGHVSLYWYRQALGQGPEFLTYFNYEAQQDKSGLPNDRFSAERPEGSISTLTIQRTEQRDSAMYRCASSPQPGTNYGYTFGSGTRLTVV.

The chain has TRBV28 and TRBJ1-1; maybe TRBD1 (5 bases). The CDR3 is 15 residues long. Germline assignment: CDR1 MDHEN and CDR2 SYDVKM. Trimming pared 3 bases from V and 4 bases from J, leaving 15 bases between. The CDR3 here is CASSFSKRGSTEAFF. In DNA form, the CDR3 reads TGTGCCAGCAGTTTTTCCAAAAGGGGATCCACTGAAGCTTTCTTT.

CDR3 amino acids: CAISLDAGEKLFF. In nucleotides, the CDR3 is TGTGCCATCAGCCTGGATGCCGGGGAAAAACTGTTTTTT. The J gene is TRBJ1-4, the V gene TRBV10-3; D gene ambiguous. This CDR3 region has 13 residues. V lost 6 bases and J 8 bases, leaving 13 bases between the germline ends. From germline, CDR1 is ENHRY and CDR2 SYGVKD.

The DNA of the CDR3 is TGTGCCAGCAGGGAGGTTGGCTACACCTTC. Translated: CASREVGYTF. The chain has TRBV28 and TRBJ1-2; D gene unclear. V was cut by 6 bases and J by 7 bases, with 6 bases left in between. Germline CDR1 reads MDHEN; CDR2 reads SYDVKM. CDR3 size: 10 residues.

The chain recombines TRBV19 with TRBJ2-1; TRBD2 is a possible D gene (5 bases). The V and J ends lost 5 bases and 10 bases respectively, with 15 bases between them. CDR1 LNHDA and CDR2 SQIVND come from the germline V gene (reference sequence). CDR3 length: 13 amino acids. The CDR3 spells CASSLKEVGEQFF. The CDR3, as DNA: TGTGCCAGTAGTCTAAAGGAGGTGGGGGAGCAGTTCTTC.

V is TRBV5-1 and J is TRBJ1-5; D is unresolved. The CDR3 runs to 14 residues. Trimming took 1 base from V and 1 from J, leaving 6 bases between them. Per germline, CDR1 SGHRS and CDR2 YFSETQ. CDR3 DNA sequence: TGCGCCAGCAGCTTGTCGTCCAGCAATCAGCCCCAGCATTTT. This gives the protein CASSLSSSNQPQHF.

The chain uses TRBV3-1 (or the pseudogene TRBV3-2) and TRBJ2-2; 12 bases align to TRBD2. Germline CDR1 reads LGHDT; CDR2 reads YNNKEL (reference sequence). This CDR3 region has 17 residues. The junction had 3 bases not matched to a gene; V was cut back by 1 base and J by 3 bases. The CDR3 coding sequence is TGTGCCAGCAGCCAAGCACTAGCGGGAGGCTACACCGGGGAGCTGTTTTTT. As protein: CASSQALAGGYTGELFF.

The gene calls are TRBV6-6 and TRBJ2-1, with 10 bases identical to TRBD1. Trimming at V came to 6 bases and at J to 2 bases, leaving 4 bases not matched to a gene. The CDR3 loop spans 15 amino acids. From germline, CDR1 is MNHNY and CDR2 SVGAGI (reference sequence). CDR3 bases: TGTGCCAGCAGCCGTGGGACAGGGGCCTACAATGAGCAGTTCTTC. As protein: CASSRGTGAYNEQFF.

The CDR3 DNA reads as TGTGCCAGCAGTCCCTTCCCCGGGACAGGATCTGGAAACACCATATATTTT. Residues: CASSPFPGTGSGNTIYF. V is TRBV28 and J is TRBJ1-3, with TRBD1 matching over 8 bases. The trim removed 5 bases at V and 1 base at J, leaving 10 bases unmatched. Germline loops: CDR1 MDHEN, CDR2 SYDVKM. The CDR3 contains 17 residues. Drawing the rest from reference TRBV28 and TRBJ1-3, the complete variable domain is DVKVTQSSRYLVKRTGEKVFLECVQDMDHENMFWYRQDPGLGLRLIYFSYDVKMKEKGDIPEGYSVSREKKERFSLILESASTNQTSMYLCASSPFPGTGSGNTIYFGEGSWLTVV.